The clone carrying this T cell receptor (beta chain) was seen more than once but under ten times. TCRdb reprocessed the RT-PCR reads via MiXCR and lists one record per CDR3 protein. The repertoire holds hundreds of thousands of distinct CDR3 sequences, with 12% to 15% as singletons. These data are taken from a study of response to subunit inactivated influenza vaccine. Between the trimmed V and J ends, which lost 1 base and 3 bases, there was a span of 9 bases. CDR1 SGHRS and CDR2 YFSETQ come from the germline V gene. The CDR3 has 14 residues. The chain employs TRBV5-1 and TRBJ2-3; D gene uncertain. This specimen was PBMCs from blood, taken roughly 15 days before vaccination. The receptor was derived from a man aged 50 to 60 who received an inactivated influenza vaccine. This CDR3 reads CASSLNRETDTQYF. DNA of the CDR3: TGCGCCAGCAGCTTGAATAGGGAAACAGATACGCAGTATTTT.